One and the same sample provided the 24 T cell receptor beta chains below, sequenced in a study of T cell responses to AZD1222 COVID-19 vaccine. TCRdb keeps only in-frame clones here, not all; method: immunoSEQ multiplex PCR. The table includes 90,000 to 140,000 clones, roughly 89% detected once. The sample in question was peripheral blood, obtained 28 days after the second AZD1222 dose. All receptors derive from an adult who received the AZD1222 COVID-19 vaccine.

This sequence joins TRBV3-1 (or the pseudogene TRBV3-2) and TRBJ2-1; weak D call: TRBD1 (5 bases). Germline V gene sequence: CDR1 LGHDT, CDR2 YNNKEL (reference sequence). The CDR3 extends over 15 amino acids. Trimming took 1 base from V and 7 from J, leaving 14 bases between them. The DNA of the CDR3 is TGTGCCAGCAGCCAAGCCTATGGGGCGAGGAATGAGCAGTTCTTC. Its translation is CASSQAYGARNEQFF.

CDR3 DNA: TGTGCCAGCAGCTCCGAACAGGGACTCGTGAGCAACATTCAGTACTTC. Protein sequence: CASSSEQGLVSNIQYF. The chain links TRBV7-2 to TRBJ2-4, with D perhaps being TRBD1 or TRBD2 (6 bases each). CDR1 and CDR2 from the germline V gene are SGHTA and FQGNSA. Trimming cost V 4 bases and J 7 bases, with 20 bases left between them. The CDR3 is 16 amino acids.

The chain recombines TRBV19 with TRBJ2-1, with a possible D match to TRBD1 (6 bases). Germline V gives CDR1 LNHDA, CDR2 SQIVND (reference sequence). The CDR3 length is 16 residues. V was pared by 2 bases and J by 5 bases, with 16 bases between. CDR3 amino acids: CASSISRGRLNNEQFF. Written as DNA, the CDR3 is TGTGCCAGTAGTATATCCAGGGGCCGCCTAAACAATGAGCAGTTCTTC.

The chain recombines TRBV2 with TRBJ2-3, with 7 bases identical to TRBD2. CDR3 length: 14 amino acids. CDR1 is SNHLY, CDR2 FYNNEI, per germline. Unmatched junction bases numbered 6, after V lost 9 bases and J lost 0 bases. CDR3 nucleotide sequence: TGTGCCAGTCAAGCGGGGACTAGCACAGATACGCAGTATTTT. Translating it yields CASQAGTSTDTQYF.

This chain links TRBV11-1 with TRBJ2-7; D is possibly TRBD2 (5 bases). V lost 3 bases and J 5 bases, leaving 14 bases between the germline ends. Germline loops: CDR1 SGHAT, CDR2 FQDESV (reference sequence). This CDR3 has 14 amino acids. The CDR3 nucleotides read TGTGCCAGCAGCTTTTATCCGGGGAACAACGAGCAGTACTTC. Translation: CASSFYPGNNEQYF.

The V gene is TRBV7-9, the J gene TRBJ1-5; D gene ambiguous. From germline, CDR1 is SEHNR and CDR2 FQNEAQ (reference sequence). This CDR3 comprises 11 residues. V was shortened by 1 base and J by 13 bases, with 8 bases between the two germline ends. CDR3 region: CASSLGTTQHF. The CDR3 DNA sequence: TGTGCCAGCAGCTTAGGGACTACTCAGCATTTT. Complete variable domain (other parts from reference TRBV7-9 and TRBJ1-5): DTGVSQNPRHKITKRGQNVTFRCDPISEHNRLYWYRQTLGQGPEFLTYFQNEAQLEKSRLLSDRFSAERPKGSFSTLEIQRTEQGDSAMYLCASSLGTTQHFGDGTRLSIL.

The chain employs TRBV14 and TRBJ2-3, with D possibly being TRBD2 (6 bases). The germline V gene has CDR1 SGHDN and CDR2 FVKESK. This CDR3 spans 15 amino acids. Trimming stripped 4 bases from V and 4 bases from J, with 15 bases between. The CDR3 DNA sequence: TGTGCCAGCAGCCCGTTTGCGTCTAGCGCAGATACGCAGTATTTT. It specifies CASSPFASSADTQYF.

The chain joins TRBV18 to TRBJ2-5, with no clear D. Trimming took 3 bases from V and 1 from J, leaving 3 bases between them. Germline CDR1 and CDR2: KGHSH and LQKENI. This CDR3 region has 12 residues. For the CDR3, the DNA is TGTGCCAGCTCACCCGTCCAAGAGACCCAGTACTTC. Encoded protein: CASSPVQETQYF. The whole variable domain, filled in from reference TRBV18 and TRBJ2-5, reads NAGVMQNPRHLVRRRGQEARLRCSPMKGHSHVYWYRQLPEEGLKFMVYLQKENIIDESGMPKERFSAEFPKEGPSILRIQQVVRGDSAAYFCASSPVQETQYFGPGTRLLVL.

The chain recombines TRBV10-3 with TRBJ2-1; 12 bases fit TRBD2. This CDR3 has 14 residues. V was pared by 10 bases and J by 10 bases, with 11 bases of the junction left unmatched. CDR1 ENHRY and CDR2 SYGVKD come from the germline V gene. CDR3 bases: TGTGCCACCGAGTCTAGCGGGAGGGCCCGAGAGCAGTTCTTC. Amino acids: CATESSGRAREQFF.

CDR3 sequence reads: CASSEQETQYF. The CDR3 region has the DNA TGTGCCAGCAGTGAACAAGAGACCCAGTACTTC. The chain employs TRBV6-1 and TRBJ2-5, with unresolved D. The CDR3 length is 11 residues. Trimming took off 2 bases at V and 2 bases at J, with 0 bases between the two ends. Germline-derived CDR1 and CDR2 are MNHNS and SASEGT.

The table lists this clone with a few counts. The rearrangement joins TRBV19 to TRBJ1-2, with TRBD1 as a possible D gene (5 bases). Germline V lookup: CDR1 LNHDA, CDR2 SQIVND (reference sequence). The CDR3 is made up of 11 amino acids. Trimming took 5 bases from V and 12 from J, leaving 13 bases between them. DNA for the CDR3: TGTGCCAGTAGTTCTGCCGGGACGGACACCTTC. Protein: CASSSAGTDTF.

The CDR3 region is CATSRESEKTDTQYF. CDR3 in DNA: TGTGCCACCAGTAGGGAGAGTGAAAAGACAGATACGCAGTATTTT. V is TRBV24-1 and J is TRBJ2-3; D is perhaps TRBD2 (5 bases). The CDR3 is made up of 15 amino acids. V dropped 6 bases and J dropped 3 bases, with 15 bases sitting between them. The germline V gene has CDR1 KGHDR and CDR2 SFDVKD.

The J gene is TRBJ1-3, the V gene TRBV29-1; D may be TRBD1 (6 bases). Trimming left V 4 bases short and J 2 bases short, with 12 bases between. There are 14 residues in the CDR3. Germline V CDR1 and CDR2: SQVTM, ANQGSEA. The DNA for the CDR3 is TGCAGCGTTGGGGTAGGGACAACTGGAAACACCATATATTTT. Translating gives CSVGVGTTGNTIYF.

The chain links TRBV24-1 to TRBJ2-2, with 12 bases identical to TRBD2. V lost 8 bases to trimming and J lost 4 bases; unmatched junction nucleotides: 4. The CDR3 contains 15 residues. The germline gives CDR1 KGHDR, CDR2 SFDVKD. The CDR3 DNA follows: TGTGCCACCATGCAGACTAGCGGGGGCACCGGGGAGCTGTTTTTT. Its protein product is CATMQTSGGTGELFF.

DNA for the CDR3: TGTGCCAGCAGCAAAACTGGGGCGGTAATCGAGCAGTACTTC. Its translation: CASSKTGAVIEQYF. The V call is TRBV9, the J call TRBJ2-7, with a possible D match to TRBD1 (5 bases). Per germline, CDR1 SGDLS and CDR2 YYNGEE. V dropped 4 bases and J dropped 6 bases, with 17 bases sitting between them. This CDR3 region has 14 residues.

This clone was detected only once. V is TRBV5-1 and J is TRBJ2-1; D is unclear. The CDR3 loop spans 13 amino acids. V lost 5 bases and J 7 bases, leaving 13 bases between the germline ends. Germline V lookup: CDR1 SGHRS, CDR2 YFSETQ. CDR3 region: CASRPTPGNEQFF. CDR3 DNA sequence: TGCGCCAGCAGACCGACCCCCGGGAATGAGCAGTTCTTC.

The chain recombines TRBV28 with TRBJ1-5; D is unresolved. Per the germline V gene, CDR1 is MDHEN and CDR2 is SYDVKM. This CDR3 is 10 amino acids long. The V end lost 8 bases, the J end lost 6 bases, and 5 bases lay between the germline ends. The CDR3, as DNA: TGTGCCAGCGGGAGTCAGCCCCAGCATTTT. Residues: CASGSQPQHF.

This chain connects TRBV29-1 to TRBJ2-7, with 8 bases matching TRBD1. The germline V gene encodes CDR1 SQVTM and CDR2 ANQGSEA. J lost 0 bases, V lost 4 bases, and 5 bases had no gene match. The CDR3 has 14 amino acids. The CDR3: CSVGTGTSSYEQYF. CDR3 coding DNA: TGCAGCGTTGGGACAGGGACGTCCTCCTACGAGCAGTACTTC.

In its sample, this clone was seen once. The chain uses TRBV27 and TRBJ1-6, with 8 bases aligning to TRBD1. The trim removed 6 bases at V and 2 bases at J, leaving 6 bases unmatched. The CDR3 is 16 residues long. CDR1 is MNHEY, CDR2 SMNVEV, per germline (reference sequence). CDR3 sequence (DNA): TGTGCCAGCAGCCCTGCAGGGGGCCCCTATAATTCACCCCTCCACTTT. Its protein product is CASSPAGGPYNSPLHF.

The CDR3 DNA is TGTGCCAGCAGCACTGGGACTAGCGGGTGGTACGAGCAGTACTTC. This gives the protein CASSTGTSGWYEQYF. The chain uses TRBV3-1 (or the pseudogene TRBV3-2) and TRBJ2-7; TRBD2 agrees at 12 bases. This CDR3 region has 15 residues. Unmatched junction bases numbered 6, after V lost 5 bases and J lost 4 bases. Germline V lookup: CDR1 LGHDT, CDR2 YNNKEL (reference sequence).

The CDR3 DNA is TGTGCCTGGAGGGGGAACCTACGCACAGATACGCAGTATTTT. Translated, it gives CAWRGNLRTDTQYF. This chain links TRBV30 with TRBJ2-3; D call uncertain. CDR1 and CDR2 (germline): GTSNPN, SVGIG (reference sequence). The CDR3 contains 14 residues. V was trimmed by 3 bases and J by 1 base, leaving 11 bases between them.

This chain joins TRBV28 and TRBJ1-5; 10 bases are shared with TRBD1. There are 15 residues in the CDR3. Germline loops: CDR1 MDHEN, CDR2 SYDVKM. CDR3 region: CALSTGGFGNQPQHF. CDR3 coding DNA: TGTGCGTTATCGACAGGGGGCTTTGGCAATCAGCCCCAGCATTTT.

The chain has TRBV15 and TRBJ2-3; TRBD1 matches 9 bases. CDR3 length equals 13 residues. CDR1 and CDR2 (germline): LNHNV, YYDKDF (reference sequence). Unmatched junction bases numbered 6, after V lost 8 bases and J lost 6 bases. CDR3 amino acids: CATSGQGIDTQYF. The CDR3 DNA reads as TGTGCCACCTCGGGACAGGGTATTGATACGCAGTATTTT.

The chain recombines TRBV4-1 with TRBJ2-3; 8 bases are a match to TRBD2. CDR1 and CDR2 (germline): MGHRA, YSYEKL. The length of the CDR3 is 18 residues. V gave up 4 bases and J gave up 3 bases; unmatched junction bases: 15. The CDR3 sequence: CASSPRVVGGRSTDTQYF. In DNA, the CDR3 is TGCGCCAGCAGCCCTCGCGTCGTTGGCGGGAGGTCGACAGATACGCAGTATTTT.